This T cell receptor beta chain was recorded in a study of T cells in localized non-small cell lung cancer. This clone has just a few counts. Antigen specificity is unknown. Data came from immunoSEQ multiplex PCR; TCRdb stores just in-frame clones and leaves some out. The profile shows over a thousand clones, roughly a quarter of them singletons. The authors took atypia-free adjacent lung at least 2 cm from the tumor margin. Germline values: CDR1 LNHDA, CDR2 SQIVND (reference sequence). V was cut by 3 bases and J by 8 bases, with 16 bases left in between. The CDR3 covers 15 residues. Points from the study as a whole: Median roughly 57 top-100 tumor clones were shared with paired adjacent lung.

This receptor was taken from a man aged 18-49 years with stage II lung adenocarcinoma. The source material was normal lung tissue next to the tumor, sampled before any cancer treatment. The V and J genes are TRBV19 and TRBJ1-4, with D hard to call. As DNA, the CDR3 is TGTGCCAGTAGTATCCGACGGGAATTGGGGGAAAAACTGTTTTTT. Residues: CASSIRRELGEKLFF.